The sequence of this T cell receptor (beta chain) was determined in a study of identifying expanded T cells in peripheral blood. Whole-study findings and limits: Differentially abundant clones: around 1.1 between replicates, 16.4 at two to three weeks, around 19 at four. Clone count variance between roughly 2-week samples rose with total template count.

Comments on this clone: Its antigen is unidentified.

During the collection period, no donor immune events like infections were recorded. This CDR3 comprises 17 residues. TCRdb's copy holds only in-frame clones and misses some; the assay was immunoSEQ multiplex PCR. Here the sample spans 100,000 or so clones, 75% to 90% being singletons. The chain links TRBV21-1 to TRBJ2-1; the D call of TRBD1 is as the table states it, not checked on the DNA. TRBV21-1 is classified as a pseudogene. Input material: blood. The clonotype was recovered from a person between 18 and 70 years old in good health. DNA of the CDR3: TGTGCCAGCAGCAAAAAAAGACAGGGGGAGGCCTACAATGAGCAGTTCTTC. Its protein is CASSKKRQGEAYNEQFF.